The 9 T cell receptor beta chains below were found in one sample sequenced in a study of blood T cell repertoires in COVID-19. The data were produced by immunoSEQ multiplex PCR, yet TCRdb's version contains in-frame clones alone and is incomplete. In the table there are 130,000 or so clones, around 86% of which are singletons. The sequencing sample was made of peripheral blood. The receptor source for this set is a human donor in a cohort sampled during active COVID-19.

This chain joins TRBV7-9 and TRBJ2-6; D is unresolved. The CDR3 sequence is 15 residues long. Deletions cut 11 bases from V and 1 base from J, with 15 bases between. CDR1 is SEHNR and CDR2 is FQNEAQ in the germline V gene (reference sequence). CDR3 sequence: CADKATQSGANVLTF. CDR3 DNA sequence: TGTGCCGACAAGGCTACGCAGTCTGGGGCCAACGTCCTGACTTTC.

The chain links TRBV6-2 or TRBV6-3 to TRBJ1-1; 11 nucleotides line up with TRBD1. V was pared by 5 bases and J by 0 bases, with 8 bases of the junction left unmatched. CDR1 is MNHEY and CDR2 is SVGEGT in the germline V gene. This CDR3 comprises 17 residues. CDR3 DNA sequence: TGTGCCAGCAGTAGCCGGGACAGGGGGTTAATGAACACTGAAGCTTTCTTT. Its protein is CASSSRDRGLMNTEAFF.

V and J are TRBV6-6 and TRBJ2-3, with TRBD1 as a possible D gene (5 bases). This CDR3 region has 14 residues. Germline V lookup: CDR1 MNHNY, CDR2 SVGAGI (reference sequence). Trimming pared 7 bases from V and 2 bases from J, leaving 13 bases between. Here the CDR3 reads CASKYRQYTDTQYF. CDR3 DNA sequence: TGTGCCAGCAAATACCGACAGTACACAGATACGCAGTATTTT.

This chain joins TRBV5-1 and TRBJ1-2; TRBD1 agrees at 7 bases. Losses at the gene ends were 7 bases for V and 8 bases for J; bases not matched to a gene: 17. The V gene's germline CDR1 is SGHRS and CDR2 YFSETQ. There are 15 residues in the CDR3. CDR3: CASEEQGGGVGGYTF. The DNA of the CDR3 is TGCGCCAGCGAGGAGCAGGGGGGCGGGGTAGGAGGCTACACCTTC. Using reference TRBV5-1 and TRBJ1-2 for the parts outside the CDR3, the full variable domain is KAGVTQTPRYLIKTRGQQVTLSCSPISGHRSVSWYQQTPGQGLQFLFEYFSETQRNKGNFPGRFSGRQFSNSRSEMNVSTLELGDSALYLCASEEQGGGVGGYTFGSGTRLTVV.

This chain connects TRBV4-2 to TRBJ2-2, with 10 positions matching TRBD2. V lost 4 bases to trimming and J lost 4 bases; unmatched junction nucleotides: 9. This CDR3 spans 17 amino acids. Germline assignment: CDR1 LGHNA and CDR2 YNFKEQ. CDR3 sequence reads: CASSPPEREGRTGELFF. For the CDR3, the DNA is TGTGCCAGCAGCCCCCCAGAGCGGGAGGGCCGCACCGGGGAGCTGTTTTTT.

This chain connects TRBV13 to TRBJ1-1; perhaps TRBD1 as D (6 bases). The V and J ends lost 6 bases and 1 base respectively, with 15 bases between them. CDR1 and CDR2 from the germline V gene are PRHDT and FYEKMQ (reference sequence). The CDR3 consists of 15 residues. Written as DNA, the CDR3 is TGTGCCAGCAGAGGGCGGGGGGCCGAGAACACTGAAGCTTTCTTT. This sequence encodes CASRGRGAENTEAFF.

For this clone: One junction end does not reproduce the germline sequence, and a read error may be involved. The chain uses TRBV6-1 and TRBJ2-4; 8 bases agree with TRBD1. CDR3 length: 13 amino acids. Germline V lookup: CDR1 MNHNS, CDR2 SASEGT. The CDR3 DNA follows: TGTGCCAGCAGTGAAGGGACAGGGCGCCTCAACTTCTTC. This sequence encodes CASSEGTGRLNFF.

This chain joins TRBV27 and TRBJ1-2, with D maybe TRBD1 (5 bases). With 5 bases removed from V and 6 bases from J, the gap between germline ends came to 25 bases. The CDR3 runs 17 residues. Germline V CDR1 and CDR2: MNHEY, SMNVEV (reference sequence). The CDR3 DNA is TGTGCCAGCAGTAGTTTGTATATGACAGCGAGGCCTAATGGCTACACCTTC. Translated: CASSSLYMTARPNGYTF.

The genes are TRBV5-1 and TRBJ1-4; no clear D. Trimming left V 0 bases short and J 0 bases short, with 6 bases between. The CDR3 sequence is 15 residues long. The germline gives CDR1 SGHRS, CDR2 YFSETQ. CDR3 loop: CASSLGVTTNEKLFF. In nucleotides, the CDR3 is TGCGCCAGCAGCTTGGGTGTCACAACTAATGAAAAACTGTTTTTT.